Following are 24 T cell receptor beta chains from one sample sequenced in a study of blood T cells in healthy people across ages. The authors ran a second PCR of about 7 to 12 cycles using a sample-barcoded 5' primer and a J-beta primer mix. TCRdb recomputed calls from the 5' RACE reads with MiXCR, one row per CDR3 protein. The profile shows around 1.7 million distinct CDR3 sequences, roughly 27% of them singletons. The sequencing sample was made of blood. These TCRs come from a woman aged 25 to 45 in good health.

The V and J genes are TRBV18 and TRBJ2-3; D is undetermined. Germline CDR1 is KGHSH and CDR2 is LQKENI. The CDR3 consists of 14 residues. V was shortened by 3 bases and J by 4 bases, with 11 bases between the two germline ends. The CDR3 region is CASSPLGQADTQYF. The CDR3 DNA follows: TGTGCCAGCTCACCGTTAGGGCAGGCAGATACGCAGTATTTT.

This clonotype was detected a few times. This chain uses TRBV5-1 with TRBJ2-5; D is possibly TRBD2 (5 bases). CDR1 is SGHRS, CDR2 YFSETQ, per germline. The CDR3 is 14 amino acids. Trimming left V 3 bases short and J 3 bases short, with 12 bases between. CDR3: CASSSVDGKETQYF. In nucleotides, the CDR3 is TGCGCCAGCAGCTCAGTCGACGGGAAAGAGACCCAGTACTTC.

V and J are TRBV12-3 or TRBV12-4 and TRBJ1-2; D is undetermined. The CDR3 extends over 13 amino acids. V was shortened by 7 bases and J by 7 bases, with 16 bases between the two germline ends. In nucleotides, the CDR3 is TGTGCCAGCAACCTAAACGTGGTCGGTGGCTACACCTTC. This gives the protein CASNLNVVGGYTF.

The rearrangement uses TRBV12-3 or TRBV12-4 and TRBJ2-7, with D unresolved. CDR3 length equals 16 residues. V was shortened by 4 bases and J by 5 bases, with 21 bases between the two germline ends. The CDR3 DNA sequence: TGTGCCAGCAGTTACTCGAAGGGTCGCTTCTACGACGAGCAGTACTTC. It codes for CASSYSKGRFYDEQYF.

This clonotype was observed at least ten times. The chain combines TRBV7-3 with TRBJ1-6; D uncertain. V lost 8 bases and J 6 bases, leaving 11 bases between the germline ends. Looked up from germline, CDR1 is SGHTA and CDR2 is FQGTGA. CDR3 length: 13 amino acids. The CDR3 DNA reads TGTGCCAGCTCTCGGGGATCTAATTCACCCCTCCACTTT. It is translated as CASSRGSNSPLHF.

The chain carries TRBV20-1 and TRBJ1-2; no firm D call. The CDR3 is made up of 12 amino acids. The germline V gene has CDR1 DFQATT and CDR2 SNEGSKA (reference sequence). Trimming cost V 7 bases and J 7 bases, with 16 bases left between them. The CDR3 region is CSVRIAGFGYTF. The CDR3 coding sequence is TGCAGTGTTCGGATAGCTGGGTTTGGCTACACCTTC.

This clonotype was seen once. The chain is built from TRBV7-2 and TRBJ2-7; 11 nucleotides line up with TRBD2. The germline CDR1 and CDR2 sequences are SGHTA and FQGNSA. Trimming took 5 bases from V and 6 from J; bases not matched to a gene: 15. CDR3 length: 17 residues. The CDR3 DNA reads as TGTGCCAGCAGCCGACTAGCGGGAAGATGGGGGTCGGGCGAGCAGTACTTC. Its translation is CASSRLAGRWGSGEQYF.

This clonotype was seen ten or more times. The CDR3 protein is CASSKGSRRGYSYNEQFF. The CDR3 DNA is TGTGCCAGCAGCAAAGGTTCCCGCAGGGGCTACTCCTACAATGAGCAGTTCTTC. The chain couples TRBV21-1 to TRBJ2-1; the table's D call, TRBD1, was not checked against the DNA. TRBV21-1 is recorded as a pseudogene. The CDR3 is 18 residues long.

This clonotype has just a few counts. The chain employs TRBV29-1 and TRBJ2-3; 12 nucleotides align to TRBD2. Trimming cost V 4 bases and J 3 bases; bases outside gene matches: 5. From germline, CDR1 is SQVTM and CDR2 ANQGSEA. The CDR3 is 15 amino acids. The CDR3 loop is CSVGRLAGGTDTQYF. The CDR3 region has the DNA TGCAGCGTTGGTCGGCTAGCGGGGGGGACAGATACGCAGTATTTT.

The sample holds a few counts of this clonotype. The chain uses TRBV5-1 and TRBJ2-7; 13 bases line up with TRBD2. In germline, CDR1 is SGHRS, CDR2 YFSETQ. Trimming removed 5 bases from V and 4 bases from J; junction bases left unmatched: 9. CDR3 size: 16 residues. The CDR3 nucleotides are TGCGCCAGCAGGCAGACTAGCGGGGGGCCCGCTTACGAGCAGTACTTC. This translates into CASRQTSGGPAYEQYF.

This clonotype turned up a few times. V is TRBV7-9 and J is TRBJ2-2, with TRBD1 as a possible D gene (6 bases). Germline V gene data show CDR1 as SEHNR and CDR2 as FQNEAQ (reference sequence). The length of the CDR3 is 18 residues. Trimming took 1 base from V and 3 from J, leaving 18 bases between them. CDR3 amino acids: CASSLESTGWRYTGELFF. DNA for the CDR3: TGTGCCAGCAGCTTAGAATCAACAGGGTGGCGCTACACCGGGGAGCTGTTTTTT. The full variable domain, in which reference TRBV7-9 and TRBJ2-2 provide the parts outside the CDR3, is DTGVSQNPRHKITKRGQNVTFRCDPISEHNRLYWYRQTLGQGPEFLTYFQNEAQLEKSRLLSDRFSAERPKGSFSTLEIQRTEQGDSAMYLCASSLESTGWRYTGELFFGEGSRLTVL.

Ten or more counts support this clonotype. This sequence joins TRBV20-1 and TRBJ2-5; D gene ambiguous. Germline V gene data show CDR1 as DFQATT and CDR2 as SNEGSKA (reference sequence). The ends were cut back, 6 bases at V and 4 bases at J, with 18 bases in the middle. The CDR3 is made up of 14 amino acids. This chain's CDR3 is CSAVPGVGRETQYF. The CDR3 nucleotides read TGCAGTGCAGTCCCCGGAGTCGGGCGAGAGACCCAGTACTTC.

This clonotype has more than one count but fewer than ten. CDR3: CASSGQQNYGYTF. The CDR3 DNA reads as TGTGCCAGCAGTGGACAGCAAAACTATGGCTACACCTTC. The chain recombines TRBV6-1 with TRBJ1-2; TRBD1 is a possible D gene (5 bases). V lost 4 bases and J lost 2, with 8 bases in between. The CDR3 is made up of 13 amino acids. CDR1 and CDR2 (germline): MNHNS, SASEGT.

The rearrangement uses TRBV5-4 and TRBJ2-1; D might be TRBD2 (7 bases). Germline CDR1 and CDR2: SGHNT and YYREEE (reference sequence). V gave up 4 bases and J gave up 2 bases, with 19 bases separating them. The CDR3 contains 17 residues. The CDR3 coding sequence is TGTGCCAGCAGCGCCCGGGGAGGGGGGCTCGCCTACAATGAGCAGTTCTTC. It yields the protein CASSARGGGLAYNEQFF.

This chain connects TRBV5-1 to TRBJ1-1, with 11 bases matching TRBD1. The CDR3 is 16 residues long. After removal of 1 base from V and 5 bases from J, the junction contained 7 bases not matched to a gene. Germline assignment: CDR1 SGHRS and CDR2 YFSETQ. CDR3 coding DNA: TGCGCCAGCAGCTTGTTCGGGACAGGGGGTCTGACTGAAGCTTTCTTT. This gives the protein CASSLFGTGGLTEAFF.

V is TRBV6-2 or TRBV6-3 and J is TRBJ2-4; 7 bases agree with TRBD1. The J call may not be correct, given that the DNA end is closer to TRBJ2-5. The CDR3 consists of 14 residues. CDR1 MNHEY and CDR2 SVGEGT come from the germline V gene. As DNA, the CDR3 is TGTGCCAGCGAGTTTACGGGACAGCAAGAGACCCAGTACTTC. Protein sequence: CASEFTGQQETQYF.

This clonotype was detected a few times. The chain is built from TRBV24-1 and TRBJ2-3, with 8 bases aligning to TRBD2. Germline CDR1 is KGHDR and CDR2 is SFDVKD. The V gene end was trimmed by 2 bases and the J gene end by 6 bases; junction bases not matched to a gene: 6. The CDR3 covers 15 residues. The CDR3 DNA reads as TGTGCCACCAGTGATTCAAGCGGGAGATACGATACGCAGTATTTT. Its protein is CATSDSSGRYDTQYF.

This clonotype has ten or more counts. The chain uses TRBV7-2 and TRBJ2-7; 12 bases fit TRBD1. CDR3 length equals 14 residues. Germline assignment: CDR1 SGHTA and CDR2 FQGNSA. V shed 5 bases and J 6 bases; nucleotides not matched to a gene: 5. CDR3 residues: CASSPGQGAGEQYF. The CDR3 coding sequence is TGTGCCAGCAGCCCGGGACAGGGGGCGGGCGAGCAGTACTTC.

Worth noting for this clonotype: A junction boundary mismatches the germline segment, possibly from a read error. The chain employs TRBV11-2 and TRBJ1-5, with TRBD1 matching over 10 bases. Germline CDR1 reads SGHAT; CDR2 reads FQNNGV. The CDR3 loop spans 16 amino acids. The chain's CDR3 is CANSLGQGGFNQPQHF. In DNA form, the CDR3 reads TGTGCCAACAGCTTAGGACAGGGGGGATTCAATCAGCCCCAGCATTTT.

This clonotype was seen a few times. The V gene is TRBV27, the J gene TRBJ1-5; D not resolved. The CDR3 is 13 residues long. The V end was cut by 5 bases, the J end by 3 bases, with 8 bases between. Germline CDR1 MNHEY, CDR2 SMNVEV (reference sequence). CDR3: CASSRTFNQPQHF. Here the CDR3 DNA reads TGTGCCAGCAGTCGGACCTTCAATCAGCCCCAGCATTTT.

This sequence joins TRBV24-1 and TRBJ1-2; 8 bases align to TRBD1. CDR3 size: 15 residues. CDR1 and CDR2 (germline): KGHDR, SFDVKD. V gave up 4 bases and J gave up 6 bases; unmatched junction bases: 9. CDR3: CATSDPRTGRHGYTF. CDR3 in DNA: TGTGCCACCAGTGACCCCCGGACAGGGAGGCATGGCTACACCTTC.

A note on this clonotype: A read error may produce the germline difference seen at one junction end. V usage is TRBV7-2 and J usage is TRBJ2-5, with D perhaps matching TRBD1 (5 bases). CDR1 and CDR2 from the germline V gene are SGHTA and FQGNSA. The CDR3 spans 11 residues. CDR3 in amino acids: CASRGRETPYF. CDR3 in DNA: TGTGCCAGCAGGGGGCGTGAGACCCCGTACTTC.

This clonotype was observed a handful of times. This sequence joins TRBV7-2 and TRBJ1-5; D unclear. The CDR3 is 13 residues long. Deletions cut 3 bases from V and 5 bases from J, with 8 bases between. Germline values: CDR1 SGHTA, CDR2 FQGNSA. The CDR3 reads CASSFTTYQPQHF. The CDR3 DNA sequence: TGTGCCAGCAGCTTCACCACTTATCAGCCCCAGCATTTT.

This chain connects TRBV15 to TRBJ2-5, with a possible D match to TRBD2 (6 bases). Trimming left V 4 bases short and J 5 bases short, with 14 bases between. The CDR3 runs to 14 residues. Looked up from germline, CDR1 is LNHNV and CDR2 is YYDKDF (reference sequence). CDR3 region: CATSTGLLSETQYF. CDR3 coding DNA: TGTGCCACCAGCACCGGACTATTATCGGAGACCCAGTACTTC.